This TCR beta chain was identified in a study of beta chain features in type 1 diabetes. Note on this clone: The antigen is undetermined.

Study-level findings and limits: Short templates might get an advantage during PCR, and this would be equal in patients and controls. Patients' naive, central memory and regulatory TCRB repertoires appeared more alike than those of healthy donors.

Trimming shortened V by 0 bases and J by 1 base, and 9 bases separated the two germline ends. Germline CDR1 and CDR2: MDHEN and SYDVKM. The CDR3 sequence is 15 residues long. The isolated RNA, all of it, was reverse transcribed, so expressed TCRB transcripts were what got sequenced. The study sequenced naive, central memory and regulatory T cell samples to an average of about 3.57 million reads. Profiled with immunoSEQ multiplex PCR; TCRdb holds only in-frame clones, not every one. The sample records some 63,000 clones, roughly three fifths being singletons. The clonotype was recovered from a young woman in good health. The sample was Tregs from blood. The J gene is TRBJ1-1, the V gene TRBV28; no clear D. The CDR3 spells CASSLWVRGNTEAFF. The CDR3 nucleotides are TGTGCCAGCAGTTTATGGGTGAGAGGGAACACTGAAGCTTTCTTT.